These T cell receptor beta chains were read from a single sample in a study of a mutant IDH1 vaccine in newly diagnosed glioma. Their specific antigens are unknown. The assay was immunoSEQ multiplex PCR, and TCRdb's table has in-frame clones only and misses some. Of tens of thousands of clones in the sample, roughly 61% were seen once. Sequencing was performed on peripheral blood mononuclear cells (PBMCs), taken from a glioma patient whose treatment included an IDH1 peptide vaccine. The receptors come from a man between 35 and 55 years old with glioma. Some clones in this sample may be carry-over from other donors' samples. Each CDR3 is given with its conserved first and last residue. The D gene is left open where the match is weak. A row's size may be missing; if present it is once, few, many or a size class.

CDR3aa: CASSYSGGGLETQYF; CDR3nt: TGTGCCAGCAGTTACAGCGGGGGCGGGCTTGAGACCCAGTACTTC; abundance: NA; v_gene: TRBV6-6; d_gene: TRBD2; j_gene: TRBJ2-5
CDR3aa: CASSLGHRDLSEQYF; CDR3nt: TGCGCCAGCAGCTTGGGGCACCGGGACCTTTCTGAGCAGTACTTC; abundance: once; v_gene: TRBV5-1; d_gene: NA; j_gene: TRBJ2-7
CDR3aa: CASSVTGRGVGYTF; CDR3nt: TGTGCCAGTAGTGTAACAGGGAGGGGAGTCGGCTACACCTTC; abundance: NA; v_gene: TRBV19; d_gene: NA; j_gene: TRBJ1-2
CDR3aa: CASSVGVLMNTGELFF; CDR3nt: TGCGCCAGCAGTGTGGGAGTACTTATGAACACCGGGGAGCTGTTTTTT; abundance: few; v_gene: TRBV10-1; d_gene: NA; j_gene: TRBJ2-2
CDR3aa: CARGNVQGAIPDTQYF; CDR3nt: TGTGCCAGAGGAAACGTACAGGGGGCAATTCCAGATACGCAGTATTTT; abundance: NA; v_gene: TRBV2; d_gene: TRBD1; j_gene: TRBJ2-3
CDR3aa: CASSLGALPSQYF; CDR3nt: TGTGCCAGCAGCTTAGGAGCCCTGCCTTCGCAGTATTTT; abundance: NA; v_gene: TRBV7-2; d_gene: NA; j_gene: TRBJ2-3
CDR3aa: CSVVRTSGDNEQFF; CDR3nt: TGCAGCGTTGTTAGGACTAGCGGCGACAATGAGCAGTTCTTC; abundance: once; v_gene: TRBV29-1; d_gene: TRBD2; j_gene: TRBJ2-1
CDR3aa: CASSPPRGLEETQYF; CDR3nt: TGTGCCAGCAGCCCCCCCAGGGGGCTCGAAGAGACCCAGTACTTC; abundance: NA; v_gene: TRBV14; d_gene: TRBD1; j_gene: TRBJ2-5
CDR3aa: CASSARQGIGYGYTF; CDR3nt: TGTGCCAGCAGCGCCCGACAGGGGATCGGGTATGGCTACACCTTC; abundance: once; v_gene: TRBV5-6; d_gene: TRBD1; j_gene: TRBJ1-2
CDR3aa: CAQDQGFRDSPLHF; CDR3nt: TGTGCCCAGGACCAGGGTTTTCGGGATTCACCCCTCCACTTT; abundance: NA; v_gene: TRBV30; d_gene: NA; j_gene: TRBJ1-6
CDR3aa: CAWREIIAGGAYEQYF; CDR3nt: TGTGCCTGGAGAGAAATTATAGCGGGGGGGGCCTACGAGCAGTACTTC; abundance: NA; v_gene: TRBV30; d_gene: TRBD2; j_gene: TRBJ2-7
CDR3aa: CASSQGQGTYNSPLHF; CDR3nt: TGTGCCAGCAGTCAGGGACAGGGAACCTATAATTCACCCCTCCACTTT; abundance: medium-sized; v_gene: TRBV27; d_gene: TRBD1; j_gene: TRBJ1-6
CDR3aa: CASSWGPGNTIYF; CDR3nt: TGTGCCAGCAGCTGGGGACCTGGAAACACCATATATTTT; abundance: once; v_gene: TRBV14; d_gene: NA; j_gene: TRBJ1-3
CDR3aa: CASSRPGYQETQYF; CDR3nt: TGTGCCAGCAGCCGCCCGGGATATCAAGAGACCCAGTACTTC; abundance: NA; v_gene: TRBV7-9; d_gene: NA; j_gene: TRBJ2-5
CDR3aa: CAWRPKDTEAFF; CDR3nt: TGTGCCTGGCGACCGAAAGACACTGAAGCTTTCTTT; abundance: few; v_gene: TRBV30; d_gene: NA; j_gene: TRBJ1-1
CDR3aa: CASSQERRSRGDTEAFF; CDR3nt: TGTGCCAGCAGCCAAGAACGACGGTCCAGGGGGGACACTGAAGCTTTCTTT; abundance: few; v_gene: TRBV14; d_gene: TRBD1; j_gene: TRBJ1-1
CDR3aa: CASRTDTAYEQYF; CDR3nt: TGTGCCAGCAGGACGGACACCGCCTACGAGCAGTACTTC; abundance: NA; v_gene: TRBV6-1; d_gene: NA; j_gene: TRBJ2-7
CDR3aa: CASSSGPAYEQYF; CDR3nt: TGTGCCAGCAGCTCCGGCCCGGCCTACGAGCAGTACTTC; abundance: NA; v_gene: TRBV5-6; d_gene: NA; j_gene: TRBJ2-7
CDR3aa: CASSTGTGGRNQPQHF; CDR3nt: TGTGCCAGCAGCACCGGGACAGGGGGTCGCAATCAGCCCCAGCATTTT; abundance: few; v_gene: TRBV9; d_gene: TRBD1; j_gene: TRBJ1-5
CDR3aa: CATSRDTGGYTF; CDR3nt: TGTGCCACCAGCAGAGACACAGGGGGCTACACCTTC; abundance: NA; v_gene: TRBV15; d_gene: NA; j_gene: TRBJ1-2
CDR3aa: CAVGGAKNIQYF; CDR3nt: TGTGCTGTCGGGGGGGCCAAAAACATTCAGTACTTC; abundance: NA; v_gene: TRBV7-7; d_gene: TRBD2; j_gene: TRBJ2-4
CDR3aa: CASSYSASGGVYEQYF; CDR3nt: TGTGCCAGCAGTTACTCAGCTAGCGGGGGAGTATACGAGCAGTACTTC; abundance: NA; v_gene: TRBV6-5; d_gene: TRBD2; j_gene: TRBJ2-7
CDR3aa: CASSQGFSNQPQHF; CDR3nt: TGCGCCAGCAGCCAGGGGTTTAGCAATCAGCCCCAGCATTTT; abundance: few; v_gene: TRBV4-1; d_gene: NA; j_gene: TRBJ1-5
CDR3aa: CASSGGTGKLDGYTF; CDR3nt: TGTGCCAGCTCAGGAGGGACCGGTAAACTGGATGGCTACACCTTC; abundance: NA; v_gene: TRBV18; d_gene: NA; j_gene: TRBJ1-2
CDR3aa: CASSLTSGTQYF; CDR3nt: TGTGCCAGCAGCTTGACCTCAGGGACCCAGTACTTC; abundance: NA; v_gene: TRBV5-6; d_gene: NA; j_gene: TRBJ2-5
CDR3aa: CATGPFVDTDTQYF; CDR3nt: TGTGCCACTGGGCCCTTCGTTGACACAGATACGCAGTATTTT; abundance: NA; v_gene: TRBV25-1; d_gene: NA; j_gene: TRBJ2-3
CDR3aa: CASSYSGTGVGDTQYF; CDR3nt: TGTGCCAGCAGTTACTCGGGGACAGGGGTGGGAGATACGCAGTATTTT; abundance: NA; v_gene: TRBV6-5; d_gene: TRBD1; j_gene: TRBJ2-3
CDR3aa: CASSQDWGYPYSPLHF; CDR3nt: TGCGCCAGCAGCCAAGACTGGGGTTATCCTTATTCACCCCTCCACTTT; abundance: NA; v_gene: TRBV4-1; d_gene: NA; j_gene: TRBJ1-6
CDR3aa: CASSYQGESYEQYF; CDR3nt: TGTGCCAGCAGTTATCAGGGGGAATCCTACGAGCAGTACTTC; abundance: NA; v_gene: TRBV6-5; d_gene: TRBD1; j_gene: TRBJ2-7
CDR3aa: CASTGQHMLYGYTF; CDR3nt: TGTGCCAGCACGGGACAGCACATGCTCTATGGCTACACCTTC; abundance: few; v_gene: TRBV6-6; d_gene: TRBD1; j_gene: TRBJ1-2
CDR3aa: CPHIGRGRPRETQYF; CDR3nt: TGTCCCCACATTGGGCGGGGGCGCCCCCGGGAGACCCAGTACTTC; abundance: NA; v_gene: TRBV7-3; d_gene: NA; j_gene: TRBJ2-5
CDR3aa: CASSATVPGANVLTF; CDR3nt: TGTGCCAGCAGTGCGACAGTCCCTGGGGCCAACGTCCTGACTTTC; abundance: NA; v_gene: TRBV6-1; d_gene: NA; j_gene: TRBJ2-6
CDR3aa: CASSLGRENGYTF; CDR3nt: TGTGCCAGCAGCTTAGGCCGGGAGAATGGCTACACCTTC; abundance: few; v_gene: TRBV7-8; d_gene: NA; j_gene: TRBJ1-2
CDR3aa: CASSPQSNQPQHF; CDR3nt: TGTGCCAGCAGTCCACAGAGCAATCAGCCCCAGCATTTT; abundance: medium-sized; v_gene: TRBV2; d_gene: NA; j_gene: TRBJ1-5
CDR3aa: CASGSDRAYEQYF; CDR3nt: TGTGCCAGCGGCTCGGACAGGGCCTACGAGCAGTACTTC; abundance: NA; v_gene: TRBV2; d_gene: TRBD1; j_gene: TRBJ2-7
CDR3aa: CASSQGQGSYEQYF; CDR3nt: TGTGCCAGCAGCCAAGGACAGGGCTCCTACGAGCAGTACTTC; abundance: NA; v_gene: TRBV7-9; d_gene: TRBD1; j_gene: TRBJ2-7
CDR3aa: CASSPSQTYGYTF; CDR3nt: TGTGCCAGCAGCCCCAGCCAAACCTATGGCTACACCTTC; abundance: NA; v_gene: TRBV7-9; d_gene: NA; j_gene: TRBJ1-2
CDR3aa: CASSMIGGGEETQYF; CDR3nt: TGTGCCAGTAGTATGATTGGGGGCGGAGAAGAGACCCAGTACTTC; abundance: few; v_gene: TRBV19; d_gene: NA; j_gene: TRBJ2-5
CDR3aa: CASSYRTGETLHF; CDR3nt: TGTGCCAGCAGTTACAGGACAGGGGAGACCCTCCACTTT; abundance: few; v_gene: TRBV6-5; d_gene: TRBD1; j_gene: TRBJ1-6
CDR3aa: CASSRNEGPAGELFF; CDR3nt: TGCGCCAGCAGCCGCAACGAGGGTCCGGCCGGGGAGCTGTTTTTT; abundance: NA; v_gene: TRBV4-3; d_gene: NA; j_gene: TRBJ2-2
CDR3aa: CASTRVSGNTIYF; CDR3nt: TGTGCCAGCACGAGGGTGTCTGGAAACACCATATATTTT; abundance: NA; v_gene: TRBV6-1; d_gene: NA; j_gene: TRBJ1-3
CDR3aa: CASHRGVDEQYF; CDR3nt: TGTGCCAGCCACAGGGGGGTGGACGAGCAGTACTTC; abundance: NA; v_gene: TRBV6-1; d_gene: TRBD1; j_gene: TRBJ2-7
CDR3aa: CASSDSGGNQPQHF; CDR3nt: TGCGCCAGCAGTGACTCAGGGGGCAATCAGCCCCAGCATTTT; abundance: NA; v_gene: TRBV4-1; d_gene: NA; j_gene: TRBJ1-5
CDR3aa: CASSPNAGGSYEQYF; CDR3nt: TGTGCCAGCAGTCCCAATGCGGGGGGATCCTACGAGCAGTACTTC; abundance: NA; v_gene: TRBV6-1; d_gene: TRBD2; j_gene: TRBJ2-7
CDR3aa: CASTRTGSTEAFF; CDR3nt: TGTGCCAGTACCAGGACAGGGAGCACTGAAGCTTTCTTT; abundance: once; v_gene: TRBV19; d_gene: TRBD1; j_gene: TRBJ1-1